The sequence of this T cell receptor (beta chain) was determined in a study of cytotoxic CD8 clonotypes in ibrutinib-treated CLL. TCRdb's copy holds only in-frame clones and misses some; the assay was immunoSEQ multiplex PCR. The table lists 110,000 to 150,000 clones, 60% to 80% of them singletons. This CDR3 comprises 15 residues. Germline CDR1 SGHDN, CDR2 FVKESK. The junction had 6 bases not matched to a gene; V was cut back by 1 base and J by 7 bases. The sequencing used PBMCs, collected after 12 months of ibrutinib treatment. This TCR derives from a human donor with chronic lymphocytic leukemia. This rearrangement joins TRBV14 to TRBJ2-2; 7 nucleotides line up with TRBD2. The CDR3 DNA follows: TGTGCCAGCAGCCAAGGTCGAGCGGGGTACGGGGAGCTGTTTTTT. Translation gives CASSQGRAGYGELFF. The variable domain in full, with the rest retrieved from reference TRBV14 and TRBJ2-2, is EAGVTQFPSHSVIEKGQTVTLRCDPISGHDNLYWYRRVMGKEIKFLLHFVKESKQDESGMPNNRFLAERTGGTYSTLKVQPAELEDSGVYFCASSQGRAGYGELFFGEGSRLTVL.